This TCR beta chain was documented in a study of blood T cell repertoires in COVID-19. Overall study: The United States, Italy and Spain supplied acute and convalescent COVID-19 samples. T cells, B-cell-depleted T cells, or PBMCs supplied cDNA or gDNA.

Original processing methods: Quantification of nucleated cells was approximated via reference gene primer amplification. The method was immunoSEQ multiplex PCR; TCRdb's version includes in-frame clones alone and lacks a portion of them. V, J and clone size were drawn from that table, and D and trimming were deduced from the DNA. The sample lists about 260,000 clones, about 87% occurring once. Germline V gives CDR1 LGHDT, CDR2 YNNKEL (reference sequence). Between the trimmed V and J ends, which lost 3 bases and 1 base, there was a span of 13 bases. The CDR3 runs 16 residues. The sample consisted of peripheral blood. The receptor was isolated from a human donor in a cohort sampled during active COVID-19. This chain connects TRBV3-1 (or the pseudogene TRBV3-2) to TRBJ2-1; maybe TRBD1 (6 bases). For the CDR3, the DNA is TGTGCCAGCAGCCAGTACAGGGTTTGGTCCTACAATGAGCAGTTCTTC. It encodes CASSQYRVWSYNEQFF.